What follows are 25 T cell receptor beta chains derived from one specimen sequenced in a study of T cell clonotyping in hematopoietic cell transplantation. Using immunoSEQ multiplex PCR, the repertoire was profiled, and TCRdb retains in-frame clones only, with some absent. Of roughly 37,000 clones in the sample, 80% to 90% are singletons; the top ten hold 1.5% to 2%. Sequencing was carried out using peripheral blood mononuclear cells. The receptor set was obtained from a woman between 35 and 50 years old in good health. Some clones in this sample may be carry-over from other donors' samples.

CDR3 amino acids: CASSLGGGAQETQYF. CDR3 DNA sequence: TGTGCCAGCAGTTTAGGCGGGGGCGCGCAAGAGACCCAGTACTTC. The chain carries TRBV28 and TRBJ2-5; D perhaps matches TRBD2 (7 bases). Deletions cut 2 bases from V and 2 bases from J, with 12 bases between. Germline assignment: CDR1 MDHEN and CDR2 SYDVKM. This CDR3 is 15 amino acids long.

This chain connects TRBV6-1 to TRBJ1-1, with D hard to call. Germline CDR1 reads MNHNS; CDR2 reads SASEGT. The CDR3 runs to 15 residues. V gave up 1 base and J gave up 1 base, with 10 bases separating them. The CDR3 DNA reads as TGTGCCAGCAGTGAAGACCCAACCGGGAACACTGAAGCTTTCTTT. Translation: CASSEDPTGNTEAFF.

The CDR3 region is CASQPRQGNYEQYF. The CDR3 DNA reads as TGTGCCAGTCAACCGAGACAGGGTAACTACGAGCAGTACTTC. This rearrangement joins TRBV19 to TRBJ2-7; 7 positions match TRBD1. CDR1 and CDR2 from the germline V gene are LNHDA and SQIVND (reference sequence). V lost 8 bases to trimming and J lost 3 bases; unmatched junction nucleotides: 10. This CDR3 region has 14 residues.

The chain couples TRBV5-4 to TRBJ2-6, with D perhaps TRBD1 or TRBD2 (5 bases each). Germline V gene data show CDR1 as SGHNT and CDR2 as YYREEE (reference sequence). The CDR3 is 17 amino acids. The germline V and J ends were trimmed by 0 bases and 2 bases, with 12 bases remaining between them. As DNA, the CDR3 is TGTGCCAGCAGCTTGGACCCCCAGGGAGCTGGGGCCAACGTCCTGACTTTC. Translation gives CASSLDPQGAGANVLTF.

The chain has TRBV5-6 and TRBJ1-4, with 8 nucleotides matching TRBD1. Looked up from germline, CDR1 is SGHDT and CDR2 is YYEEEE. The CDR3 sequence is 14 residues long. Trimming at V came to 4 bases and at J to 8 bases, leaving 7 bases not matched to a gene. CDR3 in amino acids: CASSEQGVEEKLFF. CDR3 nucleotides: TGTGCCAGCAGCGAACAGGGGGTCGAGGAAAAACTGTTTTTT.

The chain has TRBV6-1 and TRBJ1-1, with D perhaps TRBD1 (5 bases). Per the germline V gene, CDR1 is MNHNS and CDR2 is SASEGT. The CDR3 runs to 15 residues. V was cut by 1 base and J by 1 base, with 10 bases left in between. In nucleotides, the CDR3 is TGTGCCAGCAGTGAAGACAGGATAGAGAACACTGAAGCTTTCTTT. This codes for CASSEDRIENTEAFF.

The chain carries TRBV4-1 and TRBJ2-1, with D tentatively TRBD2 (6 bases). V was cut by 4 bases and J by 8 bases, with 21 bases left in between. This CDR3 is built from 16 residues. Looked up from germline, CDR1 is MGHRA and CDR2 is YSYEKL. The CDR3 bases are TGCGCCAGCAGCCCTAGACTACTAGCCCCTAAGGATGAGCAGTTCTTC. Translated: CASSPRLLAPKDEQFF.

The rearrangement links TRBV6-5 to TRBJ2-3; D gene uncertain. This CDR3 has 15 amino acids. The V and J ends lost 5 bases and 0 bases respectively, with 12 bases between them. Germline V CDR1 and CDR2: MNHEY, SVGAGI. CDR3 amino acids: CASSRDPASTDTQYF. The CDR3 coding sequence is TGTGCCAGCAGTAGAGACCCAGCCAGCACAGATACGCAGTATTTT.

The gene calls are TRBV27 and TRBJ2-7; D remains unclear. Germline loops: CDR1 MNHEY, CDR2 SMNVEV (reference sequence). V was pared by 7 bases and J by 9 bases, with 19 bases between. The CDR3 sequence is 13 residues long. This CDR3 is CASIGPAQWGQYF. The DNA for the CDR3 is TGTGCCAGCATCGGCCCAGCGCAATGGGGGCAGTACTTC.

The chain employs TRBV7-2 and TRBJ2-5; 8 bases match TRBD2. Germline V CDR1 and CDR2: SGHTA, FQGNSA. The CDR3 sequence is 15 residues long. Germline trimming cut 6 bases from V and 2 bases from J; bases unmatched to any gene: 8. In nucleotides, the CDR3 is TGTGCCAGCAGTTTCGCTAGCGGGTGGCAAGAGACCCAGTACTTC. Translation gives CASSFASGWQETQYF.

The rearrangement joins TRBV7-8 to TRBJ2-4, with 12 bases aligning to TRBD1. J gave up 3 bases and V 2 bases, and 14 bases lay outside the gene matches. CDR1 is SGHVS and CDR2 is FQNEAQ in the germline V gene. The CDR3 consists of 20 residues. Here the CDR3 reads CASSLLTHFGTGGSKNIQYF. The CDR3 bases are TGTGCCAGCAGCTTACTGACGCATTTCGGGACAGGGGGCAGCAAAAACATTCAGTACTTC.

This clone was seen once. V gene TRBV29-1 combines with J gene TRBJ2-3; TRBD2 matches at 10 bases. Germline V gene lookup returns CDR1 SQVTM and CDR2 ANQGSEA. This CDR3 region has 15 residues. Unmatched junction bases numbered 6, after V lost 2 bases and J lost 4 bases. The DNA for the CDR3 is TGCAGCGTTGAAAATTTAGCGGGAGGTGCAGATACGCAGTATTTT. Translation: CSVENLAGGADTQYF.

The CDR3 coding sequence is TGTGCCAGTAGTATCCCCTGGAGCTCCTACAATGAGCAGTTCTTC. Residues: CASSIPWSSYNEQFF. The chain couples TRBV19 to TRBJ2-1; D gene ambiguous. Between the trimmed V and J ends, which lost 3 bases and 0 bases, there was a span of 9 bases. CDR3 length: 15 residues. Germline V lookup: CDR1 LNHDA, CDR2 SQIVND (reference sequence).

The J gene is TRBJ1-1, the V gene TRBV19; a weak D match, TRBD1 (5 bases). CDR3 size: 17 residues. Trimming took off 5 bases at V and 0 bases at J, with 19 bases between the two ends. The V gene's germline CDR1 is LNHDA and CDR2 SQIVND (reference sequence). DNA of the CDR3: TGTGCCAGTAGTTTCCCGGGGGGGGGATTCATGAACACTGAAGCTTTCTTT. Its translation is CASSFPGGGFMNTEAFF. The full variable domain, with the rest looked up from reference TRBV19 and TRBJ1-1, is DGGITQSPKYLFRKEGQNVTLSCEQNLNHDAMYWYRQDPGQGLRLIYYSQIVNDFQKGDIAEGYSVSREKKESFPLTVTSAQKNPTAFYLCASSFPGGGFMNTEAFFGQGTRLTVV.

The rearrangement uses TRBV7-3 and TRBJ2-2; D not certain. Germline V gene sequence: CDR1 SGHTA, CDR2 FQGTGA. V was cut by 6 bases and J by 3 bases, with 11 bases left in between. This CDR3 is built from 14 residues. The CDR3 DNA follows: TGTGCCAGCAGACCCTCCGGAGACACCGGGGAGCTGTTTTTT. Its protein product is CASRPSGDTGELFF.

The rearrangement links TRBV30 to TRBJ1-1, with a tentative D call TRBD1 (6 bases). The germline V and J ends were trimmed by 8 bases and 5 bases, with 18 bases remaining between them. Looked up from germline, CDR1 is GTSNPN and CDR2 is SVGIG (reference sequence). The length of the CDR3 is 13 residues. The CDR3 here is CAHEKGRGTEAFF. CDR3 coding DNA: TGTGCCCACGAGAAGGGCAGGGGAACTGAAGCTTTCTTT.

V gene TRBV29-1 combines with J gene TRBJ2-1; TRBD2 might be the D (5 bases). The V gene lost 8 bases and the J gene lost 3 bases, with 17 bases spanning the gap. CDR1 is SQVTM, CDR2 ANQGSEA, per germline. The CDR3 covers 14 residues. The CDR3 reads CSTSIRGDYNEQFF. The CDR3 nucleotides are TGCAGCACCTCAATACGGGGAGACTACAATGAGCAGTTCTTC.

The CDR3 sequence is CASSRVGTVIGEQYF. The CDR3 region has the DNA TGTGCCAGCAGCCGTGTCGGGACCGTTATTGGAGAGCAGTACTTC. The V and J genes are TRBV9 and TRBJ2-7; D might be TRBD1 or TRBD2, each matching 5 bases. This CDR3 has 15 amino acids. Trimming took 4 bases from V and 7 from J, leaving 21 bases between them. Germline V gene lookup returns CDR1 SGDLS and CDR2 YYNGEE.

The V and J genes are TRBV5-6 and TRBJ1-5; TRBD1 is a possible D gene (6 bases). The V end was cut by 3 bases, the J end by 8 bases, with 15 bases between. The germline V gene encodes CDR1 SGHDT and CDR2 YYEEEE. This CDR3 spans 14 amino acids. CDR3 in amino acids: CASSYTGSREPQHF. The CDR3 region has the DNA TGTGCCAGCAGCTATACAGGGTCCAGGGAGCCCCAGCATTTT.

The chain combines TRBV28 with TRBJ2-3, with D possibly TRBD1 on 5 matching bases. The CDR3 sequence is 13 residues long. V gave up 6 bases and J gave up 0 bases, with 7 bases separating them. Germline loops: CDR1 MDHEN, CDR2 SYDVKM. The chain's CDR3 is CASSRQSTDTQYF. The CDR3 nucleotides read TGTGCCAGCAGCAGACAGAGCACAGATACGCAGTATTTT.

J is TRBJ1-2 and V is TRBV2; no clear D gene. CDR1 SNHLY and CDR2 FYNNEI come from the germline V gene. The V and J ends lost 4 bases and 2 bases respectively, with 5 bases between them. The length of the CDR3 is 12 residues. The CDR3 spells CASSVRNYGYTF. DNA for the CDR3: TGTGCCAGCAGTGTTCGGAACTATGGCTACACCTTC.

Concerning this clone: Relative to the germline gene, one junction end is altered; a read error may explain this. This sequence joins TRBV7-3 and TRBJ1-5; D ambiguous. The CDR3 has 13 residues. Germline V gene sequence: CDR1 SGHTA, CDR2 FQGTGA. CDR3 bases: TGTGCCAGCAGTTTAAGCTGGGGTCAGCCCCAGCATTTT. This codes for CASSLSWGQPQHF.

The genes are TRBV28 and TRBJ2-1; D perhaps matches TRBD2 (6 bases). With 4 bases removed from V and 7 bases from J, the gap between germline ends came to 14 bases. Germline V gives CDR1 MDHEN, CDR2 SYDVKM. CDR3 length: 14 residues. This CDR3 is CASSSPGEGNEQFF. As DNA, the CDR3 is TGTGCCAGCAGTTCCCCGGGAGAGGGAAATGAGCAGTTCTTC.

The chain links TRBV6-1 to TRBJ2-7; TRBD2 matches 10 bases. CDR1 is MNHNS and CDR2 is SASEGT in the germline V gene. The V gene end was trimmed by 7 bases and the J gene end by 6 bases; junction bases not matched to a gene: 6. The CDR3 is 13 residues long. In DNA, the CDR3 is TGTGCCAGCAATCTAGCGGGAGCCCTCGAGCAGTACTTC. This sequence encodes CASNLAGALEQYF.

J is TRBJ2-7 and V is TRBV2; D is possibly TRBD1 or TRBD2 (6 bases each). This CDR3 is built from 13 residues. The germline V gene has CDR1 SNHLY and CDR2 FYNNEI. Between the trimmed V and J ends, which lost 6 bases and 0 bases, there was a span of 9 bases. For the CDR3, the DNA is TGTGCCAGCAGGCGGGACAACTCCTACGAGCAGTACTTC. Its protein is CASRRDNSYEQYF.